Sequencing of this T cell receptor beta chain was carried out in a study of CXCR3-negative and CXCR3-positive naive CD8 T cells (dated by TCRdb to about 2019). With respect to the entire study: In total, 120 million to 150 million TRB reads were obtained, corresponding to roughly 1.5 +/- 0.3 million reads per library. For the TRBV-TRBJ cluster analysis, the naive subsets came from 5 donors, while the memory cells came from 3 donors. Data from around 11 donors, pooled across two independent experiments, went into the diversity and physicochemical repertoire analyses. Broad study findings and their caveats: Comparably high repertoire diversity was found in both naive subsets, whereas much lower repertoire diversity was found in memory CD8+ T cells. Surface CD5, linked to self-reactivity in mice, was comparable between naive subsets; TCR interaction strength was therefore also inferred from TRB CDR3 physicochemical properties. Compared with CXCR3-negative naive cells, CXCR3-positive naive cells had TRB CDR3s with higher hydrophobicity (lower Kidera factor 4), lower energy, and higher strength and volume indices. TRBV-TRBJ usage was similar between naive CXCR3-negative and CXCR3-positive cells from the same donor, while memory cells showed distinct patterns. Freshly isolated PBMCs were used for most assays because CXCR3 expression partially decreased after cryopreservation.

The instrument was a NextSeq 550. The Human TCR Profiling Kit (MiLaboratory) was used to prepare UMI-labeled 5' RACE TRB cDNA libraries. cDNA synthesis used the entire amount of extracted RNA, and PCR amplification then used the entire amount of cDNA produced. The libraries were made side by side, with each library going through the same number of PCR cycles. On the study's bioinformatics: With a minimum of two reads required per UMI, MIGEC and MiXCR pulled out about 50,000 +/- 10,000 unique UMI-labeled TRB cDNA molecules from each library. On average, approximately 40,000 +/- 10,000 functional in-frame TRB CDR3 nucleotide clonotypes lacking stop codons were found per library. After downsampling to 5000 UMI-labeled TRB molecules per sample, diversity metrics, including normalized Shannon-Wiener and Chao1, were computed in VDJtools. Clonotype-size-weighted physicochemical properties of the central five CDR3 residues (interaction energy, strength, volume and Kidera factor 4) were computed in VDJtools. TCRdb reanalyzed the reads, keeping one entry per CDR3 protein sequence and omitting DNA. TCRdb's processing, not the study's, gives the V and J calls here. The table for this sample shows about 98,000 distinct CDR3 sequences. 0.75% to 0.95% of the sample goes to the ten largest clones.

Regarding this clonotype: Its antigen is currently not known.

Each CD8+ T cell subset was flow-sorted in triplicate, and 300,000 or so cells per subset were placed directly into RLT lysis buffer. To exclude memory contaminants, naive CD8+ T cells were stringently defined as CD45RO-CCR7+CD27+CD95-. Standard density gradient centrifugation was used to isolate peripheral blood mononuclear cells from buffy coats. Naive CXCR3-negative and CXCR3-positive CD8+ T cells were flow-sorted using a FACSAria III. An RNeasy Mini Kit was used to extract total RNA from the sorted cells. The germline V gene (reference sequence) provides CDR1 MNHEY and CDR2 SMNVEV. The CDR3 sequence holds 13 residues, the cysteine and phenylalanine included. DNA for this receptor is not on file.

This clonotype was obtained from a human donor in good health. Some clones in this sample may be carry-over from other donors' samples. In this chain, TRBV27 is recombined with TRBJ2-1. What was sequenced was naive CXCR3+ CD8+ T cells from blood. The label giving this sample's cell subset or site can be read as: CD45RO-CCR7+CD27+CD95- naive CD8+ T cells expressing CXCR3 (TNR3+). The encoded CDR3 is CASRSIGLDEQFF.